This TCR beta chain derives from a study of CD8+CD57+ T cells in acquired aplastic anemia (dated by TCRdb to 2016 to 2019). Background for the entire study: Extracted DNA from sorted CD4+ and CD8+ cells averaged around 3.5 ug, ranging from about 0.19 to 30 ug. CD8+CD57+ expansion was defined as frequency above the mean frequency observed in healthy subjects. General study outcomes and caveats: Around 31 CD8+ CDR3 sequences were shared between patients and controls but appeared highly expressed in patients and within their immunodominant clones. No significant difference in CD8+ Simpson's diversity was found between patients and healthy controls (P=0.060).

Genomic DNA was used as template for profiling of TCR beta VDJ combinations and CDR3 sequences. An Illumina HiSeq 2000 was the platform used for TCR repertoire sequencing. As for the authors' bioinformatics: Repertoire assessment relied on Simpson's diversity index, CDR3 size and DJ length profiles, and TRBV/TRBJ rearrangement plots. Whichever DNA sequence was most abundant in the deep sequencing data was defined as the immunodominant clone. CDR3 amino acid sequences were checked for sharing across subjects and were also compared against the VDJdb database and published repertoires. Through fastp at Q25 and MiXCR, TCRdb rebuilt clones from the public reads, retaining in-frame beta chains. Here each entry gathers all rows of one CDR3 protein and keeps the most common genes and DNA. TCRdb, rather than the study authors, made the V and J calls. In all, the sample holds about 160,000 distinct CDR3 sequences, and roughly half of those were seen once. Of the sample, about 2.9% is held by the ten largest clones.

The CDR3, cysteine through phenylalanine, is 13 amino acids long. The read is trimmed to its CDR3 DNA, 39 bases read in frame from base 1. The germline V gene gives CDR1 as KGHDR and CDR2 as SFDVKD. Expansion of CD8+CD57+ cells had been shown by flow cytometry in the patients chosen for sequencing. Severe acquired aplastic anemia was diagnosed in all patients according to International Study of Aplastic Anemia and Agranulocytosis and Camitta criteria. No patient had received any therapy when blood was sampled. TCR repertoires of sorted CD4+ and CD8+ blood T cells from severe aplastic anemia patients and healthy subjects were deep-sequenced in the study. Patients were enrolled in the USA under clinicaltrials.gov protocols 00001620, 01623167, 00001397, 00071045, 00081523 and 00961064. Ficoll-Paque density gradient centrifugation was used to isolate peripheral blood mononuclear cells. Before DNA was extracted, CD4+ and CD8+ T cells were sorted using either FACS or magnetic beads.

With regard to this clonotype: The antigen it recognizes is unknown. Mismatch with germline at one junction end may stem from a read error.

What was sequenced was sorted CD4+, CD8+, or CD8+CD57+ T cells (not recorded which) from PBMCs. The chain links TRBV24-1 with TRBJ1-5, with the D gene not confidently named. The TCR originated in a human donor with aplastic anemia. The CDR3 has the sequence CASSLIGDQPQHF. The nucleotide sequence reads TGTGCCAGCAGTTTAATTGGGGATCAGCCCCAGCATTTT.